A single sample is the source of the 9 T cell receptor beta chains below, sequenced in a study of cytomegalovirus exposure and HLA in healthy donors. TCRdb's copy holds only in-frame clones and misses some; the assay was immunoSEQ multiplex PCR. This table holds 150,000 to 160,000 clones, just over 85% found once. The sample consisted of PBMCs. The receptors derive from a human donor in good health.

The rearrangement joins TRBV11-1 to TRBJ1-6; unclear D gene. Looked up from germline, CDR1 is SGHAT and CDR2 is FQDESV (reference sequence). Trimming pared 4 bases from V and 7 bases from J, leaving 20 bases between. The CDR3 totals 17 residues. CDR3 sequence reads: CASSSTGNGIGNSPLHF. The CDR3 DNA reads TGTGCCAGCAGCTCAACCGGGAATGGGATAGGAAATTCACCCCTCCACTTT.

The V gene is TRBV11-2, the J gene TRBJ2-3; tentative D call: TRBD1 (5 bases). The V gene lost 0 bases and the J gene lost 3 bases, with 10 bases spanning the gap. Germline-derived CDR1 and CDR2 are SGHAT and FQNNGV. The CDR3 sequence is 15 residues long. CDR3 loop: CASSLDGASTDTQYF. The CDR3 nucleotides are TGTGCCAGCAGCTTAGATGGGGCCTCAACAGATACGCAGTATTTT.

The CDR3 reads CASSPLSGEFYNEQFF. The CDR3 region has the DNA TGTGCCAGTAGTCCGTTATCAGGGGAATTCTACAATGAGCAGTTCTTC. The chain combines TRBV19 with TRBJ2-1, with D possibly being TRBD1 (6 bases). The V end lost 5 bases, the J end lost 3 bases, and 17 bases lay between the germline ends. The germline V gene encodes CDR1 LNHDA and CDR2 SQIVND (reference sequence). The CDR3 extends over 16 amino acids.

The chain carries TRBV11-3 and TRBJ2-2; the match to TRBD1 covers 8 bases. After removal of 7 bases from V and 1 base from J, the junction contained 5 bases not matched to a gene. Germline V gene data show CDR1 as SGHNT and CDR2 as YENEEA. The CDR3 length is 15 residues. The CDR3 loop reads CASTPGTGNTGELFF. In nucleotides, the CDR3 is TGTGCCAGCACCCCCGGGACAGGGAACACCGGGGAGCTGTTTTTT.

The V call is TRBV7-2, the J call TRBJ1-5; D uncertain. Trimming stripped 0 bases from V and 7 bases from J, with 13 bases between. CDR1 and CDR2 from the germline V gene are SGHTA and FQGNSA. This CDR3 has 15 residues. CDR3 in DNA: TGTGCCAGCAGCTTAGCGGGCCGCCCGGGGCAGCCCCAGCATTTT. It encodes CASSLAGRPGQPQHF.

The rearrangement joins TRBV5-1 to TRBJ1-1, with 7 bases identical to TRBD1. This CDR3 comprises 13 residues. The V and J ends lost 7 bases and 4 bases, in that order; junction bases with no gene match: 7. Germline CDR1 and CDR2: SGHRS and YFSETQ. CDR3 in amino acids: CASGTGEITEAFF. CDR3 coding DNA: TGCGCCAGCGGCACAGGGGAGATCACTGAAGCTTTCTTT.

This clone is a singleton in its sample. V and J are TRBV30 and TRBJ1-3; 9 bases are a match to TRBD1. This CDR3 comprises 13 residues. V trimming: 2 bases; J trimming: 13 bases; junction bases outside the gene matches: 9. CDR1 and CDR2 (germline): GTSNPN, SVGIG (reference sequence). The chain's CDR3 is CAWSIGQGSFIYF. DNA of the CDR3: TGTGCCTGGAGTATTGGACAGGGGAGCTTTATATATTTT.

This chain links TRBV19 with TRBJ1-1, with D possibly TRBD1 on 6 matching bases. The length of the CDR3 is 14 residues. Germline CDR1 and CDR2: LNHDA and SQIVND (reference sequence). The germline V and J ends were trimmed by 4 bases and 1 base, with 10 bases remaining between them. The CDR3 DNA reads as TGTGCCAGTAGTAACAGGGATAAGAACACTGAAGCTTTCTTT. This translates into CASSNRDKNTEAFF.

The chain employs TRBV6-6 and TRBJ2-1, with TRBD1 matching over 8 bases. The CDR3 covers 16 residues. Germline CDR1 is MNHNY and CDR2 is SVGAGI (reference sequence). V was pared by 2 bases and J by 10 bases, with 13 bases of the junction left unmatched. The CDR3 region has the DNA TGTGCCAGCAGTTACGGTTGGACGACAGGGGTCGGCGAGCAGTTCTTC. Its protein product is CASSYGWTTGVGEQFF.